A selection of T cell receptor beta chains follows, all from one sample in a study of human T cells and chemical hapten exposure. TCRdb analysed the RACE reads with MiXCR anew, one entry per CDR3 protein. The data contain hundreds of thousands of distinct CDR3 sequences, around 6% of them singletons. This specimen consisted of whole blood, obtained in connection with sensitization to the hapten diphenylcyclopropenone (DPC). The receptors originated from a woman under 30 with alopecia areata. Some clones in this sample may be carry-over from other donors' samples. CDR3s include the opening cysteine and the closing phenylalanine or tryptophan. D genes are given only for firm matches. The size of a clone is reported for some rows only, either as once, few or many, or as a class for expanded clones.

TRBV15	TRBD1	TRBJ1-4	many	TGTGCCACCAGCATCGACAGGGAGAGCACTAATGAAAAACTGTTTTTT	CATSIDRESTNEKLFF
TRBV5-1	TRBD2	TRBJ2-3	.	TGCGCCAGCAGCTTGGACAGCGGGGGTCTAGATACGCAGTATTTT	CASSLDSGGLDTQYF
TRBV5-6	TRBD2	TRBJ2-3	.	TGTGCCAGCAGCTTGAGCGGGGCGCAAAGGGATACGCAGTATTTT	CASSLSGAQRDTQYF
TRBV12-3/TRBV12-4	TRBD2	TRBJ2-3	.	TGTGCCAGCAGTTTCTACGGGGGGGACACAGCAGATACGCAGTATTTT	CASSFYGGDTADTQYF
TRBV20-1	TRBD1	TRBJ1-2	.	TGCAGTGCTACAGCAGGGGGCAACTATGGCTACACCTTC	CSATAGGNYGYTF
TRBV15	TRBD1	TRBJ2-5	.	TGTGCCACCAGGGGGACAGGGAAAGAGACCCAGTACTTC	CATRGTGKETQYF
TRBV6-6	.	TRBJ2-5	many	TGTGCCAGCACCGACTACAGGGCGGGGATAGAGACCCAGTACTTC	CASTDYRAGIETQYF
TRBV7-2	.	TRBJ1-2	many	TGTGCCAGCAGCGTATTTTCCGGGTCCGGAGGGCATGGCTACACCTTC	CASSVFSGSGGHGYTF
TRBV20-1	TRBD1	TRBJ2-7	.	TGCAGTGCTAGACCTTCGACAGGGGACTACGAGCAGTACTTC	CSARPSTGDYEQYF
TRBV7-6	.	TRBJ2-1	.	TGTGCCAGCAGCTTCTTCAGGGACCAAAACAATGAGCAGTTCTTC	CASSFFRDQNNEQFF
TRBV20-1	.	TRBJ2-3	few	TGCAGTGCTAGACCCAGGGGCAAAGGGAGGGATACGCAGTATTTT	CSARPRGKGRDTQYF
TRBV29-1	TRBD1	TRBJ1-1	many	TGCAGCGTTGAAGATTCCTTAAGGACAGGGATGAACACTGAAGCTTTCTTT	CSVEDSLRTGMNTEAFF
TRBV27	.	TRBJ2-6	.	TGTGCCAGCAGCCCCCTCGGACACAGTTCTGGGGCCAACGTCCTGACTTTC	CASSPLGHSSGANVLTF
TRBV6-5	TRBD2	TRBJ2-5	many	TGTGCCAGCAGTTATGAGGCGGGGGGGCCCCGTGAGACCCAGTACTTC	CASSYEAGGPRETQYF
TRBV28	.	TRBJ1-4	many	TGTGCCAGCACCAAATGGGGTAACGATGAAAAACTGTTTTTT	CASTKWGNDEKLFF
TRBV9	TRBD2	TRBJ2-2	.	TGTGCCAGCGGGACTAGCGGGAGTAGTGCGAACACCGGGGAGCTGTTTTTT	CASGTSGSSANTGELFF
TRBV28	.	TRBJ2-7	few	TGTGCCAGCAGTCCTCGACTTGCGAAAGGCCTCTACGAGCAGTACTTC	CASSPRLAKGLYEQYF
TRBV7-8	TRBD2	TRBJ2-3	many	TGTGCCAGCAGCTTAGCCGGGACTAGCGGGATAGATACGCAGTATTTT	CASSLAGTSGIDTQYF
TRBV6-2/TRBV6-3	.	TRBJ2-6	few	TGTGCCAGCAGTAAACAGGATTCCCCTGGGGCCAACGTCCTGACTTTC	CASSKQDSPGANVLTF
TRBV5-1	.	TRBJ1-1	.	TGCGCCAGCAGTCCGGGGACTCCCTTTGGCACTGAAGCTTTCTTT	CASSPGTPFGTEAFF
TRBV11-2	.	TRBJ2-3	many	TGTGCCAGCAGCTTCAGCCGGGACTTGGACCACACAGATACGCAGTATTTT	CASSFSRDLDHTDTQYF
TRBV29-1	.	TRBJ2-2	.	TGCAGCGTGCTAGCTTTGCCCACCGGGGAGCTGTTTTTT	CSVLALPTGELFF
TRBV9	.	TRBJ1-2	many	TGTGCCAGCAGCCCCCACGACCTTTCCTATGGCTACACCTTC	CASSPHDLSYGYTF
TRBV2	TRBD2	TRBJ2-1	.	TGTGCCAGCAGTGAGGGTAGCGGGGGGGCCGATGAGTTCTTC	CASSEGSGGADEFF
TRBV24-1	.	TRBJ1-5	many	TGTGCCACCAGCCGTACAGGCTCTAATCAGCCCCAGCATTTT	CATSRTGSNQPQHF
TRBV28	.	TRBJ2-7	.	TGTGCCAGTTCTTATGTGGTTCCTAGCTCCTACGAGCAGTACTTC	CASSYVVPSSYEQYF
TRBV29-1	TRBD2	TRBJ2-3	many	TGCAGCGTTGAAGGTGAAATTGATGATCCGGGACTAGACACAGATACGCAGTATTTT	CSVEGEIDDPGLDTDTQYF
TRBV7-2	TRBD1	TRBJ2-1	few	TGTGCCAGCAGTTTTGACAGGGGGCTATACAATGAGCAGTTCTTC	CASSFDRGLYNEQFF
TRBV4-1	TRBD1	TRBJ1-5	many	TGCGCCAGCAGCCAAGTTAGTCTTGCGGGACAGAGTCGAAAGCAGCCCCAGCATTTT	CASSQVSLAGQSRKQPQHF
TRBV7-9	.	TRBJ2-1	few	TGTGCCAGCAGCTTAGGTCGGCAGGGGAAAGGCAATGAGCAGTTCTTC	CASSLGRQGKGNEQFF
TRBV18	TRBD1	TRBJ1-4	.	TGTGCCAGCTCTCGCCGGGGACAGGGGAATGAAAAACTGTTTTTT	CASSRRGQGNEKLFF
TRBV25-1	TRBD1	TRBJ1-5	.	TGTGCCAGCAGTGACCCAGGACAGGGTGAGGGCAATCAGCCCCAGCATTTT	CASSDPGQGEGNQPQHF
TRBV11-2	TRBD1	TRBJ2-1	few	TGTGCCAGCAGCTCCGACTTACTTAGACAGGGGAGCTTTAGTGAGCAGTTCTTC	CASSSDLLRQGSFSEQFF
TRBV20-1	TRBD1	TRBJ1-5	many	TGCAGTGCTAGACTCCAGGGGGCGCAGAGTCAGCCCCAGCATTTT	CSARLQGAQSQPQHF
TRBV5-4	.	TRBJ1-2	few	TGTGCCAGCAGCTTTGGGGCTTTCTATGGCTACACCTTC	CASSFGAFYGYTF
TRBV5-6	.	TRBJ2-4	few	TGTGCCAGCAGCTTCAGTATACTGGGGACCAAAAACATTCAGTACTTC	CASSFSILGTKNIQYF